The 25 T cell receptor beta chains in this list originate from one sample, sequenced in a study of CXCR3-negative and CXCR3-positive naive CD8 T cells. Libraries of TRB cDNA were made by 5' RACE and carried UMIs. With the 5' RACE reads reprocessed, TCRdb shows one record per CDR3 protein and no DNA. The sample features tens of thousands of distinct CDR3 sequences, with 13% to 15% in its top ten. Input material: memory CD8+ T cells from blood. These receptors all come from a human donor in good health. Some clones in this sample may be carry-over from other donors' samples.

The chain is built from TRBV11-2 and TRBJ2-3; without DNA, the TCRdb call of TRBD1 cannot be checked. CDR1 is SGHAT and CDR2 is FQNNGV in the germline V gene. The CDR3 runs to 15 residues. CDR3: CASSLRGGSTDTQYF.

The V gene is TRBV12-3 or TRBV12-4, the J gene TRBJ1-1; TCRdb's D call, TRBD1, is unchecked because there is no DNA. The CDR3 extends over 13 amino acids. The CDR3 loop reads CASSFRTGPEAFF.

This chain connects TRBV7-2 to TRBJ2-5; TCRdb's D call, TRBD2, is unchecked because there is no DNA. The CDR3 sequence is 13 residues long. Germline values: CDR1 SGHTA, CDR2 FQGNSA. CDR3 sequence reads: CASSSGLVETQYF.

This rearrangement joins TRBV7-2 to TRBJ2-3; no DNA is available, so the TRBD2 call from TCRdb remains unchecked. The germline CDR1 and CDR2 sequences are SGHTA and FQGNSA. The CDR3 is made up of 16 amino acids. The CDR3 loop is CASSWVAGGGTDTQYF.

The chain couples TRBV29-1 to TRBJ2-3. Germline V gene sequence: CDR1 SQVTM, CDR2 ANQGSEA. The CDR3 is made up of 14 amino acids. CDR3 sequence reads: CSGWATMSWDTQYF.

The chain is built from TRBV24-1 and TRBJ2-1. This CDR3 has 13 amino acids. The germline V gene encodes CDR1 KGHDR and CDR2 SFDVKD. CDR3 residues: CATSESDFNEQFF.

This CDR3 is CASSLRSGQGADTQYF. This rearrangement joins TRBV6-4 to TRBJ2-3; TCRdb's D gene call, TRBD1, goes unchecked for lack of DNA. CDR3 length: 16 amino acids. Germline V gives CDR1 MRHNA, CDR2 SNTAGT.

This sequence joins TRBV6-2 or TRBV6-3 and TRBJ2-1; TCRdb indicates TRBD2, and absent DNA this call remains unverified. CDR3 length equals 15 residues. The V gene's germline CDR1 is MNHEY and CDR2 SVGEGT. The chain's CDR3 is CASSYEGLVKHEQFF.

This chain links TRBV19 with TRBJ2-2; absent DNA, TCRdb's TRBD2 call cannot be checked. Looked up from germline, CDR1 is LNHDA and CDR2 is SQIVND (reference sequence). This CDR3 is built from 15 residues. The CDR3 spells CASSMLAGATGELFF.

The V call is TRBV9, the J call TRBJ1-6; TCRdb selects TRBD1, and the lack of DNA leaves this call unchecked. Germline values: CDR1 SGDLS, CDR2 YYNGEE. There are 15 residues in the CDR3. This CDR3 reads CASSVKGGGNSPLHF.

The chain combines TRBV4-1 with TRBJ2-7; lacking DNA, the TRBD1 call made by TCRdb goes unchecked. This CDR3 region has 15 residues. Germline lookup yields CDR1 MGHRA and CDR2 YSYEKL. Here the CDR3 reads CASSQEGQLTYEQYF.

The chain joins TRBV29-1 to TRBJ2-3; TCRdb proposes TRBD1, but this gene call is untestable without DNA. Germline CDR1 is SQVTM and CDR2 is ANQGSEA. CDR3 length equals 14 residues. CDR3 region: CSVEDGQGARGQYF.

This CDR3 reads CASSSLTSGSYEQYF. The rearrangement joins TRBV28 to TRBJ2-7; TCRdb's D call, TRBD2, is unchecked because there is no DNA. The CDR3 sequence is 15 residues long. CDR1 and CDR2 from the germline V gene are MDHEN and SYDVKM. Looking up the rest from reference TRBV28 and TRBJ2-7 gives the full variable domain: DVKVTQSSRYLVKRTGEKVFLECVQDMDHENMFWYRQDPGLGLRLIYFSYDVKMKEKGDIPEGYSVSREKKERFSLILESASTNQTSMYLCASSSLTSGSYEQYFGPGTRLTVT.

This rearrangement joins TRBV29-1 to TRBJ2-7. Germline CDR1 SQVTM, CDR2 ANQGSEA. The CDR3 loop spans 13 amino acids. CDR3 in amino acids: CSVEEELSDEQYF.

The genes are TRBV20-1 and TRBJ1-5; the TRBD1 assignment by TCRdb is unverifiable without DNA. Germline values: CDR1 DFQATT, CDR2 SNEGSKA (reference sequence). There are 17 residues in the CDR3. The CDR3 loop is CSAITSRGAFGNQPQHF.

By frequency, this clonotype is medium-sized. This sequence joins TRBV6-4 and TRBJ2-1; TCRdb proposes TRBD2, but this gene call is untestable without DNA. Germline V lookup: CDR1 MRHNA, CDR2 SNTAGT. This CDR3 region has 16 residues. CDR3 amino acids: CASSEYGTSGDNEQFF.

The gene calls are TRBV29-1 and TRBJ2-7. Germline values: CDR1 SQVTM, CDR2 ANQGSEA. This CDR3 comprises 13 residues. CDR3 amino acids: CSVDVASSYEQYF.

The chain has TRBV28 and TRBJ2-7; TCRdb calls TRBD2, which cannot be checked without DNA. CDR1 and CDR2 (germline): MDHEN, SYDVKM. This CDR3 is built from 14 residues. This CDR3 is CASSVTSDPYEQYF.

This chain connects TRBV25-1 to TRBJ2-5; TCRdb's D gene call, TRBD1, goes unchecked for lack of DNA. CDR3 size: 13 residues. Per the germline V gene, CDR1 is MGHDK and CDR2 is SYGVNS. CDR3 amino acids: CANLDRYQETQYF. Filled out from reference TRBV25-1 and TRBJ2-5, the complete variable domain reads EADIYQTPRYLVIGTGKKITLECSQTMGHDKMYWYQQDPGMELHLIHYSYGVNSTEKGDLSSESTVSRIRTEHFPLTLESARPSHTSQYLCANLDRYQETQYFGPGTRLLVL.

This chain connects TRBV11-2 to TRBJ2-7. The CDR3 length is 14 residues. Germline lookup yields CDR1 SGHAT and CDR2 FQNNGV. Here the CDR3 reads CASSYGQDSYEQYF.

The rearrangement links TRBV5-1 to TRBJ2-1. Germline V gives CDR1 SGHRS, CDR2 YFSETQ. The CDR3 sequence is 13 residues long. CDR3 residues: CASSLSSNNEQFF.

J is TRBJ2-5 and V is TRBV7-6; TCRdb gives TRBD2 as the D gene, but with no DNA this cannot be confirmed. Germline V gene lookup returns CDR1 SGHVS and CDR2 FNYEAQ. The CDR3 extends over 16 amino acids. The CDR3 reads CASSSSPGLATETQYF.

The chain employs TRBV6-5 and TRBJ2-1; TCRdb designates TRBD1, a call that cannot be tested without DNA. The CDR3 totals 15 residues. Germline V gene lookup returns CDR1 MNHEY and CDR2 SVGAGI. This CDR3 is CASSPGFLSDNEQFF.

This chain links TRBV28 with TRBJ2-1; TCRdb lists TRBD2, though no DNA is available to test this call. The V gene's germline CDR1 is MDHEN and CDR2 SYDVKM. The CDR3 totals 16 residues. CDR3 sequence: CASSLRAAGDYNEQFF.

This sequence joins TRBV29-1 and TRBJ2-3; TCRdb's D gene call, TRBD1, goes unchecked for lack of DNA. Germline-derived CDR1 and CDR2 are SQVTM and ANQGSEA. The CDR3 covers 12 residues. The CDR3 here is CSFRGLTDTQYF.